The rows below give T cell receptor beta chains drawn from one sample of a study of T cells in Graves' hyperthyroidism and ophthalmopathy. A single record per CDR3 protein comes from TCRdb applying MiXCR to the multiplex PCR reads. The sample holds a few hundred thousand distinct CDR3 sequences, over 15% seen once. Sequencing was performed on blood. Every receptor here comes from a woman in her thirties or forties with Graves' ophthalmopathy. Both conserved end residues are part of each CDR3. A D gene is named only where the DNA matches it firmly. For some rows the clone size is stated as once, few or many, or as a class when expanded; others skip it.

d_call clone_size j_call v_call cdr3_aa cdr3_nt
- many TRBJ2-7 TRBV9 CASSVGDTYEQYF TGTGCCAGCAGCGTAGGGGACACTTACGAGCAGTACTTC
TRBD1 - TRBJ1-1 TRBV6-1 CASSPTRTGRDTEAFF TGTGCCAGCAGCCCTACCCGGACAGGGAGGGACACTGAAGCTTTCTTT
- many TRBJ2-7 TRBV5-1 CASHSGQGSSYEQYF TGCGCCAGCCACTCGGGGCAGGGGAGCTCCTACGAGCAGTACTTC
- many TRBJ2-7 TRBV2 CASKERNSYEQYF TGTGCCAGCAAAGAGAGGAACTCCTACGAGCAGTACTTC
TRBD2 - TRBJ2-5 TRBV6-2/TRBV6-3 CASDPGGVARETQYF TGTGCCAGCGACCCGGGAGGGGTAGCGAGAGAGACCCAGTACTTC
TRBD1 many TRBJ2-7 TRBV12-3/TRBV12-4 CASSLWGQGYEQYF TGTGCCAGCAGTTTGTGGGGACAGGGGTACGAGCAGTACTTC
- many TRBJ2-7 TRBV9 CASSVPGRDYEQYF TGTGCCAGCAGCGTACCCGGGAGAGACTACGAGCAGTACTTC
- many TRBJ1-5 TRBV6-1 CASSEWGGSSQPQHF TGTGCCAGCAGTGAATGGGGGGGCTCTAGTCAGCCCCAGCATTTT
TRBD1 many TRBJ2-5 TRBV6-2/TRBV6-3 CASSYRPRRTGNETQYF TGTGCCAGCAGCTACCGCCCACGCAGGACAGGGAATGAGACCCAGTACTTC
- - TRBJ2-2 TRBV27 CASAPAGLNTGELFF TGTGCCAGCGCCCCAGCTGGGTTAAACACCGGGGAGCTGTTTTTT
- - TRBJ1-2 TRBV12-3/TRBV12-4 CASSAHSSYGYTF TGTGCCAGCAGTGCCCACAGCTCCTATGGCTACACCTTC
TRBD2 - TRBJ2-2 TRBV6-1 CASSPRGGSGELFF TGTGCCAGCAGTCCTCGGGGGGGGAGCGGGGAGCTGTTTTTT
- few TRBJ1-1 TRBV19 CASGVTAEAFF TGTGCCAGTGGTGTGACGGCCGAAGCTTTCTTT
TRBD1 many TRBJ1-2 TRBV7-9 CASSEQGGGYTF TGTGCCAGCAGCGAACAGGGGGGAGGCTACACCTTC
TRBD2 many TRBJ2-7 TRBV28 CASSSTSLREGQSREQYF TGTGCCAGCAGTTCGACCTCACTCCGGGAGGGCCAATCACGGGAGCAGTACTTC
- many TRBJ1-1 TRBV12-3/TRBV12-4 CAVRGMGAKTEAFF TGTGCCGTCCGGGGTATGGGGGCGAAAACTGAAGCTTTCTTT
- many TRBJ2-7 TRBV7-8 CASSLGEGEQYF TGTGCCAGCAGCTTAGGCGAGGGCGAGCAGTACTTC
- many TRBJ2-2 TRBV19 CASSIGTGELFF TGTGCCAGTAGTATCGGGACCGGGGAGCTGTTTTTT
- - TRBJ1-6 TRBV10-3 CAISAGAYNSPLHF TGTGCCATCAGTGCAGGGGCGTATAATTCACCCCTCCACTTT
- many TRBJ1-1 TRBV6-5 CASSYVQGNTEAFF TGTGCCAGCAGTTACGTACAGGGAAACACTGAAGCTTTCTTT
TRBD1 many TRBJ1-2 TRBV30 CAQGGSFGYTF TGTGCCCAGGGGGGCTCCTTTGGCTACACCTTC